Below, 8 T cell receptor beta chains from the same sample are listed, as sequenced in a study of blood T cell repertoires in COVID-19. Method: immunoSEQ multiplex PCR; TCRdb's copy keeps in-frame clones and lacks some. The sample has about 95,000 clones; approximately 88% are singletons. Sequences were obtained from peripheral blood. These receptors were collected from a man over 45 with COVID-19, enrolled during active disease.

The chain joins TRBV11-2 to TRBJ1-2; D unresolved. V lost 4 bases to trimming and J lost 0 bases, with 3 bases between them. Germline V gene lookup returns CDR1 SGHAT and CDR2 FQNNGV. This CDR3 has 12 residues. CDR3 sequence reads: CASSSTNYGYTF. In DNA, the CDR3 is TGTGCCAGCAGCTCTACTAACTATGGCTACACCTTC.

This chain connects TRBV7-9 to TRBJ2-3; 8 bases match TRBD2. The CDR3 is 15 amino acids. Per germline, CDR1 SEHNR and CDR2 FQNEAQ (reference sequence). V lost 1 base to trimming and J lost 4 bases; unmatched junction nucleotides: 4. The chain's CDR3 is CASSLVSGDADTQYF. Written as DNA, the CDR3 is TGTGCCAGCAGCTTAGTTAGCGGGGACGCAGATACGCAGTATTTT.

This clone was recorded once. The J gene is TRBJ2-5, the V gene TRBV2; D gene ambiguous. The CDR3 spans 12 residues. The germline V gene has CDR1 SNHLY and CDR2 FYNNEI. Trimming cost V 2 bases and J 4 bases, with 5 bases left between them. In nucleotides, the CDR3 is TGTGCCAGCAGTGAAACAACAGAGACCCAGTACTTC. Its translation: CASSETTETQYF.

The chain carries TRBV7-5 and TRBJ2-7; TRBD1, the table's D call, was not compared with the DNA. TRBV7-5 corresponds to a pseudogene. The CDR3 is made up of 15 amino acids. CDR3 amino acids: CARSLVGQGYYEQYF. The CDR3 coding sequence is TGTGCCAGAAGCTTAGTGGGACAGGGGTACTACGAGCAGTACTTC.

V is TRBV28 and J is TRBJ2-7, with 7 nucleotides matching TRBD1. V shed 5 bases, J shed 6 bases, and the junction held 10 bases outside the gene matches. Germline V gives CDR1 MDHEN, CDR2 SYDVKM. The CDR3 is 14 amino acids. The CDR3 protein is CASSPDRVKSEQYF. In DNA, the CDR3 is TGTGCCAGCAGTCCCGACAGGGTAAAGTCCGAGCAGTACTTC.

The genes are TRBV6-5 and TRBJ1-2, with 9 bases fitting TRBD1. V shed 2 bases and J 7 bases; nucleotides not matched to a gene: 5. This CDR3 comprises 14 residues. Germline lookup yields CDR1 MNHEY and CDR2 SVGAGI. This CDR3 is CASSYRTGVGGYTF. In nucleotides, the CDR3 is TGTGCCAGCAGTTACAGGACAGGGGTCGGTGGCTACACCTTC.

V and J are TRBV28 and TRBJ2-7; 12 bases fit TRBD2. Trimming at V came to 7 bases and at J to 0 bases, leaving 13 bases not matched to a gene. CDR3 size: 18 residues. Germline assignment: CDR1 MDHEN and CDR2 SYDVKM. CDR3 protein: CASTPSRASGGASYEQYF. CDR3 bases: TGTGCCAGCACCCCTAGTAGGGCTAGCGGGGGGGCCTCCTACGAGCAGTACTTC.

The rearrangement links TRBV12-3 or TRBV12-4 to TRBJ2-7, with 9 bases aligning to TRBD2. This CDR3 contains 13 residues. With 9 bases clipped from V and 5 bases from J, the junction kept 8 bases outside the gene matches. CDR3 in DNA: TGTGCCAGTAGCGGGGGAGGGGACGACGAGCAGTACTTC. It translates to CASSGGGDDEQYF.